Reported below is one T cell receptor (beta chain). Antigen: not known. The sample is drawn from a study of OX40 agonist ivuxolimab in advanced cancers. Patients who had autoimmune disease history or got systemic immunosuppression were left out. Method: immunoSEQ multiplex PCR; TCRdb's copy keeps in-frame clones and lacks some. The table has around 76,000 clones, roughly 89% seen once. Germline V lookup: CDR1 SGHNT, CDR2 YYREEE (reference sequence). The CDR3 contains 15 residues. The V gene end was trimmed by 3 bases and the J gene end by 0 bases; junction bases not matched to a gene: 2. Study conclusions and caveats: Partial responders at 0.1-3.0 mg/kg showed near-lowest clonal expansion. The authors did not determine the antigen specificity of the expanded peripheral T cells.

The chain combines TRBV5-4 with TRBJ2-1; 8 bases are shared with TRBD2. Here the sequenced sample was CD4+ or CD8+ T cells sorted from blood, taken in a trial of the OX40 agonist ivuxolimab. The sequence was collected from an adult with an advanced solid tumor such as melanoma, head and neck, liver or kidney cancer. This chain's CDR3 is CASSSGTSSYNEQFF. The CDR3 coding sequence is TGTGCCAGCAGCTCCGGGACTAGCTCCTACAATGAGCAGTTCTTC.